This note documents a single T cell receptor beta chain sequence. Its antigen is unknown. The V segment lost 6 bases and the J segment 7 bases; nucleotides outside the gene matches: 8. Germline V gene lookup returns CDR1 MNHNS and CDR2 SASEGT. This CDR3 region has 13 residues. Running of the assay took place at deep level. This table comes from immunoSEQ multiplex PCR, and its TCRdb copy is limited to in-frame clones, with some not included. The data show some 980,000 clones, more than 75% seen once. This entry belongs to a study of shared clonotypes between healthy human individuals. Study information: The plates for each donor numbered three CD4 naive, three CD4 memory, two CD8 naive and one CD8 memory. Points from the study as a whole: Memory subsets had estimated richness that was generally smaller than that of naive subsets. In contrast to clonotypes shared by all four donors, non-shared clonotypes had lower generation probabilities.

The chain uses TRBV6-1 and TRBJ1-2; 7 bases match TRBD1. This receptor was taken from a man aged 18 to 30 in good health. Specimen: memory CD4+ T cells sorted from blood. Subset specified: CD45RA-negative fraction. CDR3 nucleotides: TGTGCCAGCAGCCTCGAAGGGGGCGGTGGCTACACCTTC. It specifies CASSLEGGGGYTF.